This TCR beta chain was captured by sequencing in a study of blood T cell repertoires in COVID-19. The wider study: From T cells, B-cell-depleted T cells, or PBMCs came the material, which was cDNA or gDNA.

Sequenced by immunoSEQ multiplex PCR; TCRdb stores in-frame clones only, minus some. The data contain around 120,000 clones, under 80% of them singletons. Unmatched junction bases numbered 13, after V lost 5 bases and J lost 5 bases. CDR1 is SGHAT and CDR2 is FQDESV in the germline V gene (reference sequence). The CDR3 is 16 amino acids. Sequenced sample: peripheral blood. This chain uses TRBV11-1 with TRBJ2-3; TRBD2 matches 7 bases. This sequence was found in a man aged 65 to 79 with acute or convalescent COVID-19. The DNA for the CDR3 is TGTGCCAGCAGCGGAGGCAGGGAGGGTGCACAAGATACGCAGTATTTT. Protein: CASSGGREGAQDTQYF.